These 18 T cell receptor beta chains were all obtained from the same sample, sequenced in a study of cytomegalovirus exposure and HLA in healthy donors. Primers for the PCR totalled 60 Vbeta and 13 Jbeta. Generated by immunoSEQ multiplex PCR, the TCRdb table keeps only in-frame clones and is missing some. Among nearly 200,000 clones listed, 77% were seen once. Sequenced: PBMCs. All receptors come from a woman between 25 and 40 years old in good health and CMV-seropositive.

This clone appeared a single time. V and J are TRBV5-6 and TRBJ1-5; D gene uncertain. Trimming took off 3 bases at V and 2 bases at J, with 12 bases between the two ends. The CDR3 loop spans 15 amino acids. Germline assignment: CDR1 SGHDT and CDR2 YYEEEE. The DNA for the CDR3 is TGTGCCAGCAGCTACTTAGGAGAGGGCAATCAGCCCCAGCATTTT. This gives the protein CASSYLGEGNQPQHF.

For this clone: This same CDR3 is encoded by further DNA sequences in the sample. V and J are TRBV7-3 and TRBJ1-1, with D hard to call. The CDR3 runs to 13 residues. Germline CDR1 and CDR2: SGHTA and FQGTGA. Deletions cut 4 bases from V and 2 bases from J, with 8 bases between. For the CDR3, the DNA is TGTGCCAGCAGCTCTCAGGTTAACACTGAAGCTTTCTTT. It encodes CASSSQVNTEAFF. Variable domain in full (rest from reference TRBV7-3 and TRBJ1-1): GAGVSQTPSNKVTEKGKYVELRCDPISGHTALYWYRQSLGQGPEFLIYFQGTGAADDSGLPNDRFFAVRPEGSVSTLKIQRTERGDSAVYLCASSSQVNTEAFFGQGTRLTVV.

V is TRBV30 and J is TRBJ2-7, with a possible D match to TRBD1 (7 bases). Germline values: CDR1 GTSNPN, CDR2 SVGIG (reference sequence). The CDR3 covers 14 residues. The V end was cut by 0 bases, the J end by 3 bases, with 12 bases between. CDR3 loop: CAWSVPGGNYEQYF. The CDR3 bases are TGTGCCTGGAGTGTACCAGGGGGGAACTACGAGCAGTACTTC.

This clone was observed a few times. The CDR3 reads CASSISAAGELFF. CDR3 DNA sequence: TGTGCCAGTAGTATTTCGGCGGCCGGGGAGCTGTTTTTT. This sequence joins TRBV19 and TRBJ2-2; no clear D gene. This CDR3 spans 13 amino acids. Germline CDR1 is LNHDA and CDR2 is SQIVND (reference sequence). With 3 bases removed from V and 6 bases from J, the gap between germline ends came to 8 bases.

The V gene is TRBV7-6, the J gene TRBJ1-4; D is possibly TRBD1 (5 bases). The CDR3 contains 12 residues. CDR1 is SGHVS, CDR2 FNYEAQ, per germline. With 2 bases removed from V and 7 bases from J, the gap between germline ends came to 5 bases. The CDR3 DNA follows: TGTGCCAGCAGCTTACAGGGTGAAAAACTGTTTTTT. Protein product: CASSLQGEKLFF.

The chain carries TRBV7-8 and TRBJ1-1, with 9 bases that match TRBD1. V lost 5 bases, J lost 3 bases, and 4 bases stayed unmatched. Per germline, CDR1 SGHVS and CDR2 FQNEAQ. There are 14 residues in the CDR3. The CDR3 region has the DNA TGTGCCAGCAGCGAGACAGGGGGGGACACTGAAGCTTTCTTT. Translated: CASSETGGDTEAFF.

The gene calls are TRBV6-1 and TRBJ2-7; 9 bases match TRBD1. The V segment lost 8 bases and the J segment 5 bases; nucleotides outside the gene matches: 4. Germline assignment: CDR1 MNHNS and CDR2 SASEGT. CDR3 size: 12 residues. CDR3 residues: CASRDRVHEQYF. For the CDR3, the DNA is TGTGCCAGCCGGGACAGGGTCCACGAGCAGTACTTC.

This sequence joins TRBV18 and TRBJ1-1, with TRBD1 as a possible D gene (6 bases). The V end was cut by 2 bases, the J end by 5 bases, with 15 bases between. CDR3 length: 15 amino acids. Germline V gives CDR1 KGHSH, CDR2 LQKENI. The CDR3 DNA reads as TGTGCCAGCTCACCATGGGTGGGGGCAGAGACTGAAGCTTTCTTT. Translated, it gives CASSPWVGAETEAFF.

The chain combines TRBV19 with TRBJ1-2; TRBD1 matches 9 bases. Germline-derived CDR1 and CDR2 are LNHDA and SQIVND (reference sequence). The CDR3 length is 14 residues. After removal of 5 bases from V and 4 bases from J, the junction contained 5 bases not matched to a gene. CDR3 residues: CASSPGTGLYGYTF. The CDR3 nucleotides are TGTGCCAGTAGTCCCGGGACAGGGCTCTATGGCTACACCTTC.

The chain carries TRBV5-5 and TRBJ1-1, with TRBD1 matching over 8 bases. Germline CDR1 is SGHKS and CDR2 is YYEKEE (reference sequence). The CDR3 consists of 15 residues. Losses at the gene ends were 1 base for V and 8 bases for J; bases not matched to a gene: 10. The CDR3 DNA reads TGTGCCAGCAGCTTGAGCGGGACAGGCCCGTCCGAAGCTTTCTTT. It codes for CASSLSGTGPSEAFF.

The rearrangement uses TRBV29-1 and TRBJ2-1; 12 bases are a match to TRBD2. Germline CDR1 is SQVTM and CDR2 is ANQGSEA. CDR3 length: 14 residues. V shed 5 bases and J 7 bases; nucleotides not matched to a gene: 6. CDR3 nucleotide sequence: TGCAGCGTTTGGCTAGCGGGGGGGACAAATGAGCAGTTCTTC. It specifies CSVWLAGGTNEQFF.

This clone has more than one count but fewer than ten. The chain is built from TRBV25-1 and TRBJ2-7, with 8 bases matching TRBD2. In germline, CDR1 is MGHDK, CDR2 SYGVNS. The CDR3 has 14 amino acids. The ends lost 5 bases at V and 3 bases at J; junction bases unmatched: 6. The CDR3 nucleotides read TGTGCCAGCAGTACCTACGGGACTAGCTACGAGCAGTACTTC. It specifies CASSTYGTSYEQYF.

V usage is TRBV5-1 and J usage is TRBJ2-2; possibly TRBD2 for D (5 bases). Deletions cut 2 bases from V and 6 bases from J, with 14 bases between. CDR1 SGHRS and CDR2 YFSETQ come from the germline V gene. The CDR3 runs 15 residues. The CDR3 DNA sequence: TGCGCCAGCAGCTTACGGGGAATATCTCCCGGGGAGCTGTTTTTT. Residues: CASSLRGISPGELFF.

The chain employs TRBV28 and TRBJ2-7, with TRBD2 as a possible D gene (6 bases). Germline V gene lookup returns CDR1 MDHEN and CDR2 SYDVKM. Trimming removed 5 bases at V and 5 bases at J, with 16 bases between. The CDR3 extends over 14 amino acids. CDR3 sequence: CASSTMREVHEQYF. DNA for the CDR3: TGTGCCAGCAGTACTATGAGGGAGGTCCACGAGCAGTACTTC.

This chain joins TRBV4-2 and TRBJ2-7, with D perhaps matching TRBD1 (5 bases). Trimming cost V 0 bases and J 3 bases, with 15 bases left between them. The V gene's germline CDR1 is LGHNA and CDR2 YNFKEQ. This CDR3 comprises 16 residues. The CDR3 DNA sequence: TGTGCCAGCAGCCAAGATGGGGCGGCTGAGAACTACGAGCAGTACTTC. It translates to CASSQDGAAENYEQYF.

This clone came up a few times. The V call is TRBV7-8, the J call TRBJ1-2, with TRBD1 identical over 8 bases. The germline gives CDR1 SGHVS, CDR2 FQNEAQ. CDR3 length: 17 amino acids. V dropped 0 bases and J dropped 4; count of bases not matched to a gene: 10. The CDR3 bases are TGTGCCAGCAGCTTAGCGGTCGGGACAGGTGTAATCTATGGCTACACCTTC. This encodes CASSLAVGTGVIYGYTF.

The chain links TRBV5-3 to TRBJ1-3; 10 bases map to TRBD1. TRBV5-3 has ORF status, its function being uncertain. Trimming cost V 2 bases and J 1 base; bases outside gene matches: 6. The CDR3 runs 17 residues. CDR3 amino acids: CARSFRTGGRSGNTIYF. CDR3 nucleotides: TGTGCCAGAAGCTTCCGGACAGGGGGAAGATCTGGAAACACCATATATTTT.

This clone has more than one count but fewer than ten. The V gene is TRBV7-2, the J gene TRBJ1-1; weak D call: TRBD1 (6 bases). V gave up 0 bases and J gave up 5 bases, with 13 bases separating them. CDR1 is SGHTA and CDR2 is FQGNSA in the germline V gene. This CDR3 region has 15 residues. The DNA of the CDR3 is TGTGCCAGCAGCTTAGCCCCCAGGGGCGGAACTGAAGCTTTCTTT. Translation gives CASSLAPRGGTEAFF.